These 13 T cell receptor beta chains share one sample of origin, sequenced in a study of T cell responses to AZD1222 COVID-19 vaccine. The assay was immunoSEQ multiplex PCR, and TCRdb's table has in-frame clones only and misses some. The top ten hold over 1.5% of the sample, which has around 140,000 clones, roughly 89% seen once. The sequences come from peripheral blood, collected on day 0 of AZD1222 vaccination. The receptors shown here come from an adult in good health.

This chain uses TRBV7-3 with TRBJ2-5, with TRBD2 matching 13 bases. J lost 3 bases, V lost 4 bases, and 5 bases had no gene match. Looked up from germline, CDR1 is SGHTA and CDR2 is FQGTGA. The CDR3 consists of 16 residues. CDR3 DNA: TGTGCCAGCAGCTCTCCAGGGACTAGCGGGGAAGAGACCCAGTACTTC. It codes for CASSSPGTSGEETQYF.

CDR3 in DNA: TGTGCCAGCAGCGAGGGGAGGGGATCTTACTATGGCTACACCTTC. Residues: CASSEGRGSYYGYTF. The rearrangement uses TRBV9 and TRBJ1-2; a possible D gene is TRBD1 (5 bases). This CDR3 contains 15 residues. Germline V CDR1 and CDR2: SGDLS, YYNGEE. V lost 3 bases and J lost 3, with 15 bases in between.

The chain recombines TRBV27 with TRBJ1-1; D possibly corresponds to TRBD1 (5 bases). Germline V gives CDR1 MNHEY, CDR2 SMNVEV (reference sequence). Trimming removed 4 bases from V and 1 base from J, with 13 bases in between. CDR3 length equals 15 residues. Here the CDR3 DNA reads TGTGCCAGCAGTTCGCTCGGGGGGGGGAACACTGAAGCTTTCTTT. Protein product: CASSSLGGGNTEAFF.

The V and J genes are TRBV18 and TRBJ1-2; TRBD1 aligns across 10 bases. This CDR3 is built from 16 residues. The germline gives CDR1 KGHSH, CDR2 LQKENI. The V gene end was trimmed by 1 base and the J gene end by 5 bases; junction bases not matched to a gene: 7. The CDR3 is CASSPQSRGQGYGYTF. The CDR3 coding sequence is TGTGCCAGCTCACCACAGTCGAGGGGACAGGGGTATGGCTACACCTTC.

This chain connects TRBV4-2 to TRBJ1-1; tentative D call: TRBD1 (5 bases). Germline V gives CDR1 LGHNA, CDR2 YNFKEQ. The length of the CDR3 is 15 residues. V was clipped by 7 bases and J by 1 base, with 16 bases between them. CDR3 region: CASNTAGQGNTEAFF. Written as DNA, the CDR3 is TGTGCCAGCAACACGGCGGGGCAGGGGAACACTGAAGCTTTCTTT.

This rearrangement joins TRBV6-5 to TRBJ1-3, with D tentatively TRBD1 (5 bases). From germline, CDR1 is MNHEY and CDR2 SVGAGI. V gave up 2 bases and J gave up 1 base, with 6 bases separating them. The CDR3 consists of 14 residues. CDR3 amino acids: CASSYAGSGNTIYF. The CDR3 DNA reads TGTGCCAGCAGTTACGCAGGGTCTGGAAACACCATATATTTT.

The gene calls are TRBV28 and TRBJ2-5; D not resolved. V lost 5 bases to trimming and J lost 1 base, with 8 bases between them. The germline CDR1 and CDR2 sequences are MDHEN and SYDVKM. This CDR3 has 13 residues. CDR3 region: CASSHTSQETQYF. The CDR3 DNA follows: TGTGCCAGCAGTCATACCTCCCAAGAGACCCAGTACTTC.

The chain joins TRBV29-1 to TRBJ2-5, with D unresolved. V dropped 6 bases and J dropped 2 bases, with 16 bases sitting between them. Germline V gives CDR1 SQVTM, CDR2 ANQGSEA. The CDR3 totals 14 residues. The CDR3 bases are TGCAGCGTCCTCCCATTCCTAGGGCAAGAGACCCAGTACTTC. Amino acids: CSVLPFLGQETQYF.

The V and J genes are TRBV6-5 and TRBJ2-3; 7 bases fit TRBD2. The CDR3 loop spans 16 amino acids. Germline lookup yields CDR1 MNHEY and CDR2 SVGAGI. Losses at the gene ends were 0 bases for V and 4 bases for J; bases not matched to a gene: 7. This CDR3 reads CASSYSSGGQADTQYF. Written as DNA, the CDR3 is TGTGCCAGCAGTTACTCGTCGGGAGGCCAAGCAGATACGCAGTATTTT.

This clone has a handful of counts. The chain couples TRBV5-1 to TRBJ2-7; D is tentatively TRBD1 or TRBD2 (5 bases each). With 3 bases removed from V and 3 bases from J, the gap between germline ends came to 16 bases. The CDR3 is 15 amino acids. CDR1 and CDR2 (germline): SGHRS, YFSETQ. CDR3 in DNA: TGCGCCAGCAGCTGGGGGAGTGGATTCTACTACGAGCAGTACTTC. Translated: CASSWGSGFYYEQYF.

The V gene is TRBV28, the J gene TRBJ1-5; 7 bases fit TRBD1. Germline V lookup: CDR1 MDHEN, CDR2 SYDVKM. Losses at the gene ends were 2 bases for V and 7 bases for J; bases not matched to a gene: 8. CDR3 length equals 15 residues. Here the CDR3 DNA reads TGTGCCAGCAGTTTAAGAACAGGGGCAGGGCAGCCCCAGCATTTT. The encoded protein is CASSLRTGAGQPQHF.

This clone was recorded only once. The chain employs TRBV28 and TRBJ1-2, with TRBD1 matching over 9 bases. Germline assignment: CDR1 MDHEN and CDR2 SYDVKM. The CDR3 loop spans 16 amino acids. Germline trimming cut 6 bases from V and 3 bases from J; bases unmatched to any gene: 11. The CDR3 sequence is CASRPTPGTGYYGYTF. The CDR3 nucleotides read TGTGCCAGCAGGCCTACCCCCGGGACAGGGTACTATGGCTACACCTTC.

The V and J genes are TRBV5-1 and TRBJ2-7; 7 bases agree with TRBD1. CDR3 size: 16 residues. Germline V gene data show CDR1 as SGHRS and CDR2 as YFSETQ. J was trimmed by 3 bases and V by 2 bases; bases with no gene match: 11. The CDR3 is CASSLGGRGILYEQYF. As DNA, the CDR3 is TGCGCCAGCAGCTTAGGGGGCAGGGGTATACTCTACGAGCAGTACTTC.